Shown below are 9 T cell receptor beta chains from a single sample sequenced in a study of beta chain features in type 1 diabetes. As every portion of the isolated RNA was reverse transcribed, the sequencing read expressed TCRB transcripts. The repertoire was sequenced with immunoSEQ multiplex PCR; TCRdb's copy has only in-frame clones and lacks some. The sample gives about 900,000 clones, roughly 15% of which show up once; 0.02% to 0.025% is in the top ten. Sequencing was carried out using naive CD4+ T cells from blood. The receptors were gathered from a woman younger than 35 in good health.

The V and J genes are TRBV7-2 and TRBJ2-7; D is ambiguous. CDR3 length equals 12 residues. Trimming shortened V by 4 bases and J by 2 bases, and 6 bases separated the two germline ends. Germline loops: CDR1 SGHTA, CDR2 FQGNSA. CDR3 loop: CASSSAPYEQYF. The CDR3 DNA reads as TGTGCCAGCAGCTCCGCCCCCTACGAGCAGTACTTC.

This clone was detected only a few times. The chain carries TRBV5-4 and TRBJ1-1; no clear D. The CDR3 runs to 13 residues. Germline lookup yields CDR1 SGHNT and CDR2 YYREEE (reference sequence). The V and J ends lost 1 base and 1 base respectively, with 5 bases between them. CDR3 in amino acids: CASSLFGNTEAFF. The CDR3, as DNA: TGTGCCAGCAGCTTGTTTGGGAACACTGAAGCTTTCTTT.

V gene TRBV5-4 combines with J gene TRBJ2-3; 9 nucleotides align to TRBD1. Germline assignment: CDR1 SGHNT and CDR2 YYREEE (reference sequence). The trim removed 3 bases at V and 5 bases at J, leaving 10 bases unmatched. The CDR3 loop spans 16 amino acids. Written as DNA, the CDR3 is TGTGCCAGCAGCTCTAAATACAGGGGGCGAATAGATACGCAGTATTTT. Amino acids: CASSSKYRGRIDTQYF.

This clone was found a few times. This chain joins TRBV7-9 and TRBJ2-3; 7 bases fit TRBD1. V lost 5 bases, J lost 2 bases, and 4 bases stayed unmatched. Germline V gene data show CDR1 as SEHNR and CDR2 as FQNEAQ (reference sequence). CDR3 length: 14 residues. CDR3 coding DNA: TGTGCCAGCAGCCCGGGACAGTTCACAGATACGCAGTATTTT. This encodes CASSPGQFTDTQYF.

This clone was found a few times. The chain carries TRBV6-1 and TRBJ2-7; maybe TRBD1 (5 bases). Germline CDR1 reads MNHNS; CDR2 reads SASEGT. The CDR3 loop spans 13 amino acids. Trimming cost V 6 bases and J 6 bases, with 15 bases left between them. The CDR3 region is CASSQDTLLEQYF. CDR3 DNA sequence: TGTGCCAGCAGCCAGGACACCCTACTCGAGCAGTACTTC.

This clone came up a few times. The chain uses TRBV7-2 and TRBJ2-7; TRBD2 might be the D (6 bases). The V gene lost 6 bases and the J gene lost 2 bases, with 11 bases spanning the gap. CDR3 size: 13 residues. The germline CDR1 and CDR2 sequences are SGHTA and FQGNSA. CDR3 in DNA: TGTGCCAGCAGTAGACGGGAGACCTACGAGCAGTACTTC. Translated: CASSRRETYEQYF.

This sequence joins TRBV5-4 and TRBJ2-1; tentative D call: TRBD1 (6 bases). From germline, CDR1 is SGHNT and CDR2 YYREEE (reference sequence). This CDR3 spans 18 amino acids. V was trimmed by 4 bases and J by 0 bases, leaving 20 bases between them. In nucleotides, the CDR3 is TGTGCCAGCAGCCCTGTCCCCACAGGGACGAGCTCCTACAATGAGCAGTTCTTC. Its protein product is CASSPVPTGTSSYNEQFF.

The sample holds a few counts of this clone. The rearrangement joins TRBV6-1 to TRBJ2-5, with D possibly TRBD1 on 5 matching bases. CDR1 MNHNS and CDR2 SASEGT come from the germline V gene. CDR3 length: 13 amino acids. Trimming removed 1 base at V and 4 bases at J, with 7 bases between. The CDR3 sequence is CASSEGGRETQYF. In DNA form, the CDR3 reads TGTGCCAGCAGTGAAGGGGGCCGAGAGACCCAGTACTTC.

This chain connects TRBV20-1 to TRBJ1-5; possibly TRBD1 for D (5 bases). The CDR3 extends over 10 amino acids. V shed 6 bases and J shed 14 bases, with 14 bases lying between them. CDR1 is DFQATT and CDR2 is SNEGSKA in the germline V gene (reference sequence). CDR3 protein: CSAHGTIEHF. Written as DNA, the CDR3 is TGCAGTGCCCATGGGACGATCGAGCATTTT.